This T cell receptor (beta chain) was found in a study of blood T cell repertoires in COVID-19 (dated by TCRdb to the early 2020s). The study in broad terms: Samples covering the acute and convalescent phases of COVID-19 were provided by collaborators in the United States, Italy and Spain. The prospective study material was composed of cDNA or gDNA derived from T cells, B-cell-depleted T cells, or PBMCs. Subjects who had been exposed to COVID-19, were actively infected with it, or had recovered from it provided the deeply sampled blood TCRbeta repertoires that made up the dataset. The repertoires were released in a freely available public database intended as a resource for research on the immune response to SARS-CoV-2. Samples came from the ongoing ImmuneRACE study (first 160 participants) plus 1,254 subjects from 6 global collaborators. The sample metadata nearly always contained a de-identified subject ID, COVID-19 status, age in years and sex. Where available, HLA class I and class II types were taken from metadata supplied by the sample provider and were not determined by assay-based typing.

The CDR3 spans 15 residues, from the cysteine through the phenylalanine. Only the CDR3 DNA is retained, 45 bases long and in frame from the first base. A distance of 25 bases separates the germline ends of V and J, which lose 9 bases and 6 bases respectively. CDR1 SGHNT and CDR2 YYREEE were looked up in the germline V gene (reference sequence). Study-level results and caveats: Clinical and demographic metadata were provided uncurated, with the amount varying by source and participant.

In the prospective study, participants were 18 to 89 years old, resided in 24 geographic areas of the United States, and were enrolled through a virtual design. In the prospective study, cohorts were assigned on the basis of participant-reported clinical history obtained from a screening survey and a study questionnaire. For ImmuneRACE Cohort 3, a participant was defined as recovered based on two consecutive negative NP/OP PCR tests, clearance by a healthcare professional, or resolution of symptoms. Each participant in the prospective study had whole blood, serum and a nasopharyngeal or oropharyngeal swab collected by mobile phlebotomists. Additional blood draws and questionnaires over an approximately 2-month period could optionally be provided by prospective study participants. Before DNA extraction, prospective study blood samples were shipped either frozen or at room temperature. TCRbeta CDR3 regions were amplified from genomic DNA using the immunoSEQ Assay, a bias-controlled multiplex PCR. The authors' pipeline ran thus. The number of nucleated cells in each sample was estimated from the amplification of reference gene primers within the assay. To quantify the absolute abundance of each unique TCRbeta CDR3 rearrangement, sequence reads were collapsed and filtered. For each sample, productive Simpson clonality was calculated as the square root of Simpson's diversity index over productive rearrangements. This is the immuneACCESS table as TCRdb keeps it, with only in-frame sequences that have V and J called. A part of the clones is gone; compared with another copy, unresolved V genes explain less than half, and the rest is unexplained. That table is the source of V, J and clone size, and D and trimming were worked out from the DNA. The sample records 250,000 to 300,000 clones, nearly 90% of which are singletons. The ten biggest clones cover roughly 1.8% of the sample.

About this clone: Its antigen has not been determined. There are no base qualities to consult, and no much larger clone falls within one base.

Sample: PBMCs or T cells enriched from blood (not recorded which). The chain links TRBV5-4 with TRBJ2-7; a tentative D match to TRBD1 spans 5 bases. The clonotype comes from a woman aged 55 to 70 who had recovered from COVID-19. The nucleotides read TGTGCCACCCAGGCTGGACAAGAACTTCGGGTCGAGCAGTACTTC. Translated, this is CATQAGQELRVEQYF.